Listed here is a single TCR beta chain. The antigen is undetermined. The assay was immunoSEQ multiplex PCR, and TCRdb's table has in-frame clones only and misses some. The sample has about 100,000 clones; roughly nine tenths are singletons. The data were taken from a study of T cell responses to AZD1222 COVID-19 vaccine. Overall study results and limits: The study reported that nearly half of spike-specific TCRs target unmutated variant regions. CD4 TCRs linked to vaccination spanned spike, dominating at 160-218 and 743-854.

The CDR3 runs to 13 residues. V was pared by 4 bases and J by 2 bases, with 6 bases between. CDR1 and CDR2 (germline): SSHAT, FNYEAQ (reference sequence). The chain links TRBV7-7 to TRBJ1-3; D is unclear. The sequence came from an adult in good health. The source was peripheral blood, collected on day 0 of AZD1222 vaccination. CDR3 residues: CASSSGAGNTIYF. The CDR3 DNA reads as TGTGCCAGCAGCTCCGGAGCTGGAAACACCATATATTTT.